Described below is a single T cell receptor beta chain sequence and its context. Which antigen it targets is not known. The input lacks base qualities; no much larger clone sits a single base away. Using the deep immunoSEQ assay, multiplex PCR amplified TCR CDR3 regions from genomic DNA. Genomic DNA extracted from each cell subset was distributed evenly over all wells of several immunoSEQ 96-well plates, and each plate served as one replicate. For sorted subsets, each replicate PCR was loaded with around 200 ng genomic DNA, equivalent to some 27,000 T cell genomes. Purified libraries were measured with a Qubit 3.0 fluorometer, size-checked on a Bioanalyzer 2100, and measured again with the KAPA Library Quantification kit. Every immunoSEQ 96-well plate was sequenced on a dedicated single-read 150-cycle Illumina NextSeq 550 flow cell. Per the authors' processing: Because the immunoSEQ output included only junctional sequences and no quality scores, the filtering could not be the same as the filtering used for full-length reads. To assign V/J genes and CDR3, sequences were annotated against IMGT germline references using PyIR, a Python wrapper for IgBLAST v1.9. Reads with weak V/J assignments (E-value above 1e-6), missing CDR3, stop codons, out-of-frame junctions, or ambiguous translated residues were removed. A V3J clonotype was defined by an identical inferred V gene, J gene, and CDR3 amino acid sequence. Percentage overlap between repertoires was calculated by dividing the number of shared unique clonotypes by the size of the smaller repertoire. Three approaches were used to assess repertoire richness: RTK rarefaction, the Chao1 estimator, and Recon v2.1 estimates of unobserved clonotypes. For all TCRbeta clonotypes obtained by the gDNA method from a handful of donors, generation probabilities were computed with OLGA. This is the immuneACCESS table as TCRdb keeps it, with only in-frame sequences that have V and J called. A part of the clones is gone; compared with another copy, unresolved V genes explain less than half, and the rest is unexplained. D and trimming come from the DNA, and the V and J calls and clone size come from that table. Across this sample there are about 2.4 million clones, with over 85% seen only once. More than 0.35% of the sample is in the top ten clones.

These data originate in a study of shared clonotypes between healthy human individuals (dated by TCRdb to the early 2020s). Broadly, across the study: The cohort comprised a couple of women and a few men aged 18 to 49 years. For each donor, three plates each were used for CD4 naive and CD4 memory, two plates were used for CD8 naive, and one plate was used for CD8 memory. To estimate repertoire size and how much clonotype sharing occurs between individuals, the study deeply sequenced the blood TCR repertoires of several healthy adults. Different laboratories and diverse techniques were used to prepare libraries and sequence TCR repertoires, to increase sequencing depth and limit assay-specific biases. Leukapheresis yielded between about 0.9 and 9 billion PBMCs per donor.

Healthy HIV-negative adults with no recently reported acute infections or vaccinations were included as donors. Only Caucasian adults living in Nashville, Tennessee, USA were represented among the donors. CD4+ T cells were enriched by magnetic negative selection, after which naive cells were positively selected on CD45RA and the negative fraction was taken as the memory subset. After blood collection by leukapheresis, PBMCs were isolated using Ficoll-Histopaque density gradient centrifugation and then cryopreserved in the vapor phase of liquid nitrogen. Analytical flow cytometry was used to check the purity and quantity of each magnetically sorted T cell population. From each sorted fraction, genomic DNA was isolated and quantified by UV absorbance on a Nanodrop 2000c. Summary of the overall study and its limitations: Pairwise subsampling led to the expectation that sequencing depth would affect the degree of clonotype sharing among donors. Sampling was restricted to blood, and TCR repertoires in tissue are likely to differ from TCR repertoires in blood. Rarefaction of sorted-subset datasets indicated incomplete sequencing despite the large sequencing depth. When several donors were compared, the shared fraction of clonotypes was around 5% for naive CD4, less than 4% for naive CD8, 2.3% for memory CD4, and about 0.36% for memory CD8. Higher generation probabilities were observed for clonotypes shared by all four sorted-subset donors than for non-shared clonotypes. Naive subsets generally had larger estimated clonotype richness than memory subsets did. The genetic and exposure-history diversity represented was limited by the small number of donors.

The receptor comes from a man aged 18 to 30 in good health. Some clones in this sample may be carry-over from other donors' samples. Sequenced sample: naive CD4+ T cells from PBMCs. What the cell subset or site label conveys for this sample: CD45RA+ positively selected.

The DNA sequence is TGTGCCAGCAGCTTCCTTGGGATATCGGAGACCCAGTACTTC. This gives the protein CASSFLGISETQYF. Rearrangement joined TRBV7-9 to TRBJ2-5; the D gene is not confidently resolved. The germline V gene (reference sequence) specifies SEHNR as CDR1 and FQNEAQ as CDR2. V is shortened by 3 bases, J by 5 bases, and the region joining them spans 13 bases. The CDR3 sequence holds 14 residues, the cysteine and phenylalanine included. Solely the CDR3 DNA is kept, with 42 bases framed from the first base.